Listed here are 21 T cell receptor beta chains from one sample, sequenced in a study of cytomegalovirus exposure and HLA in healthy donors (dated by TCRdb to about 2017). Library preparation was by the immunoSEQ multiplex PCR assay. For the multiplex PCR, a mixture combining 60 forward primers for TCR Vbeta segments and 13 reverse primers for TCR Jbeta segments was used. TCRdb took this table from immuneACCESS and kept in-frame rearrangements with V and J called. Such tables lack part of the clones; where checked against another copy, unresolved V genes explain under half of the gap, and the rest is unexplained. This sample lists roughly 120,000 clones; 75% to 85% were detected once. Under 3% of the sample is taken by the ten largest. Sequenced material: PBMCs. The receptors were gathered from a man between 25 and 39 years old in good health and CMV-seronegative.

For this clone: Other nucleotide sequences in the sample specify the same CDR3. The V and J genes are TRBV27 and TRBJ2-5, with D maybe TRBD2 (6 bases). The germline gives CDR1 MNHEY, CDR2 SMNVEV (reference sequence). The CDR3 contains 13 residues. With 6 bases removed from V and 8 bases from J, the gap between germline ends came to 16 bases. CDR3 protein: CASSPKLRETQYF. CDR3 DNA sequence: TGTGCCAGCAGCCCCAAGTTGCGGGAAACCCAGTACTTC.

A single count supports this clone. The chain joins TRBV6-1 to TRBJ1-5, with D perhaps TRBD1 (5 bases). The CDR3 is made up of 13 amino acids. In germline, CDR1 is MNHNS, CDR2 SASEGT. V was clipped by 6 bases and J by 2 bases, with 8 bases between them. CDR3 coding DNA: TGTGCCAGCAGGGAGACAGGCAATCAGCCCCAGCATTTT. Residues: CASRETGNQPQHF.

This clone was observed a single time. The chain links TRBV9 to TRBJ2-1; D perhaps matches TRBD2 (6 bases). Germline CDR1 and CDR2: SGDLS and YYNGEE. V dropped 0 bases and J dropped 9 bases, with 19 bases sitting between them. The CDR3 contains 16 residues. In nucleotides, the CDR3 is TGTGCCAGCAGCGTAGAATCGAGGCCAGGGAGGTTTGAGCAGTTCTTC. Its translation: CASSVESRPGRFEQFF.

This chain uses TRBV27 with TRBJ2-7; 9 bases are shared with TRBD2. CDR1 and CDR2 from the germline V gene are MNHEY and SMNVEV (reference sequence). Losses at the gene ends were 3 bases for V and 4 bases for J; bases not matched to a gene: 10. The CDR3 length is 16 residues. The CDR3 sequence: CASSFGPWTSEYEQYF. The CDR3 DNA is TGTGCCAGCAGTTTCGGCCCCTGGACTAGCGAGTACGAGCAGTACTTC.

The chain carries TRBV11-2 and TRBJ2-7; possibly TRBD2 for D (6 bases). Trimming removed 5 bases from V and 2 bases from J, with 13 bases in between. Germline CDR1 is SGHAT and CDR2 is FQNNGV. The CDR3 runs to 14 residues. The CDR3 nucleotides are TGTGCCAGCAGCCCGACTAGAAGGCCCTACGAGCAGTACTTC. Its translation: CASSPTRRPYEQYF.

The chain couples TRBV5-5 to TRBJ2-3; 7 bases agree with TRBD2. J was trimmed by 3 bases and V by 2 bases; bases with no gene match: 6. Germline V gene sequence: CDR1 SGHKS, CDR2 YYEKEE (reference sequence). This CDR3 contains 15 residues. This chain's CDR3 is CASSFDGGSTDTQYF. The CDR3 DNA follows: TGTGCCAGCAGCTTCGACGGCGGGAGTACAGATACGCAGTATTTT.

This chain connects TRBV28 to TRBJ2-7; D not resolved. This CDR3 region has 13 residues. Deletions cut 7 bases from V and 6 bases from J, with 16 bases between. Germline lookup yields CDR1 MDHEN and CDR2 SYDVKM. CDR3 protein: CASTSNEAGEQYF. As DNA, the CDR3 is TGTGCCAGCACCTCTAACGAGGCCGGCGAGCAGTACTTC.

The chain has TRBV9 and TRBJ2-7; tentative D call: TRBD1 (6 bases). The CDR3 runs 13 residues. Germline V CDR1 and CDR2: SGDLS, YYNGEE. The germline V and J ends were trimmed by 3 bases and 3 bases, with 10 bases remaining between them. The CDR3 DNA is TGTGCCAGCAGCGCAGGGGATTTCTACGAGCAGTACTTC. It translates to CASSAGDFYEQYF.

This clone turned up a few times. J is TRBJ1-3 and V is TRBV14; TRBD1 might be the D (6 bases). CDR3 length equals 15 residues. V shed 5 bases and J shed 2 bases, with 13 bases lying between them. Germline V gene data show CDR1 as SGHDN and CDR2 as FVKESK. CDR3 in amino acids: CASSVGTGTGNTIYF. The CDR3 DNA sequence: TGTGCCAGCAGCGTAGGAACAGGGACTGGAAACACCATATATTTT.

The chain is built from TRBV27 and TRBJ2-5, with TRBD1 identical over 9 bases. This CDR3 spans 14 amino acids. Germline V gene lookup returns CDR1 MNHEY and CDR2 SMNVEV (reference sequence). V lost 6 bases to trimming and J lost 6 bases; unmatched junction nucleotides: 8. CDR3 protein: CASSPTTGGKTQYF. CDR3 nucleotides: TGTGCCAGCAGCCCAACGACAGGGGGAAAGACCCAGTACTTC.

CDR3 sequence reads: CASRPSRTPTGELFF. CDR3 coding DNA: TGTGCCAGCAGACCTTCACGGACTCCAACCGGGGAGCTGTTTTTT. The chain uses TRBV7-8 and TRBJ2-2, with D tentatively TRBD2 (5 bases). Germline lookup yields CDR1 SGHVS and CDR2 FQNEAQ. The CDR3 totals 15 residues. The V gene lost 6 bases and the J gene lost 5 bases, with 16 bases spanning the gap.

As to this clone: It is unclear where the CDR3 begins or ends on the DNA, so no DNA is shown, and the CDR3 is as TCRdb lists it. The chain combines TRBV5-4 with TRBJ2-7; TRBD2 reflects the table's D call only, with no check against the DNA. The CDR3 has 15 amino acids, counting both end residues. From germline, CDR1 is SGHNT and CDR2 YYREEE (reference sequence). The CDR3 sequence: CASSFGAGSGYEQYF.

This sequence joins TRBV28 and TRBJ1-5, with D possibly TRBD1 on 6 matching bases. The germline V gene encodes CDR1 MDHEN and CDR2 SYDVKM. The CDR3 contains 17 residues. Trimming stripped 5 bases from V and 0 bases from J, with 17 bases between. The CDR3 reads CASSRTDSIYSNQPQHF. The CDR3 DNA follows: TGTGCCAGCAGTCGAACGGACAGCATCTATAGCAATCAGCCCCAGCATTTT.

V gene TRBV9 combines with J gene TRBJ1-3; no clear D. Germline loops: CDR1 SGDLS, CDR2 YYNGEE. The V gene lost 2 bases and the J gene lost 0 bases, with 6 bases spanning the gap. CDR3 length: 14 amino acids. The CDR3 DNA follows: TGTGCCAGCAGCGTGGGCACCTCTGGAAACACCATATATTTT. Its translation: CASSVGTSGNTIYF.

The genes are TRBV28 and TRBJ2-1; 7 nucleotides line up with TRBD2. The CDR3 runs to 16 residues. J gave up 1 base and V 3 bases, and 6 bases lay outside the gene matches. Germline V gene lookup returns CDR1 MDHEN and CDR2 SYDVKM. CDR3 in amino acids: CASSFMGEGSYNEQFF. Here the CDR3 DNA reads TGTGCCAGCAGTTTTATGGGGGAGGGGTCCTACAATGAGCAGTTCTTC.

The V gene is TRBV11-2, the J gene TRBJ2-7, with 8 bases lining up with TRBD1. Germline V gene sequence: CDR1 SGHAT, CDR2 FQNNGV. The CDR3 contains 14 residues. Trimming cost V 2 bases and J 4 bases; bases outside gene matches: 4. Here the CDR3 DNA reads TGTGCCAGCAGCTTAAGGGACAGGAGGTACGAGCAGTACTTC. It encodes CASSLRDRRYEQYF. Based on the CDR3 plus reference TRBV11-2 and TRBJ2-7, the full variable domain is EAGVAQSPRYKIIEKRQSVAFWCNPISGHATLYWYQQILGQGPKLLIQFQNNGVVDDSQLPKDRFSAERLKGVDSTLKIQPAKLEDSAVYLCASSLRDRRYEQYFGPGTRLTVT.

Turning to this clone: Additional DNA sequences in this sample encode the identical CDR3. The chain recombines TRBV19 with TRBJ2-2; D possibly corresponds to TRBD1 (6 bases). Germline V lookup: CDR1 LNHDA, CDR2 SQIVND (reference sequence). This CDR3 spans 15 amino acids. The germline V and J ends were trimmed by 1 base and 4 bases, with 10 bases remaining between them. The DNA of the CDR3 is TGTGCCAGTAGTATAGGAGGCAGGGGCACCGGGGAGCTGTTTTTT. Translated, it gives CASSIGGRGTGELFF. Supplemented by reference TRBV19 and TRBJ2-2, the full variable domain reads DGGITQSPKYLFRKEGQNVTLSCEQNLNHDAMYWYRQDPGQGLRLIYYSQIVNDFQKGDIAEGYSVSREKKESFPLTVTSAQKNPTAFYLCASSIGGRGTGELFFGEGSRLTVL.

The rearrangement joins TRBV4-1 to TRBJ1-5, with 9 bases identical to TRBD1. Germline V gene data show CDR1 as MGHRA and CDR2 as YSYEKL. After removal of 4 bases from V and 4 bases from J, the junction contained 5 bases not matched to a gene. CDR3 length equals 15 residues. The CDR3 loop is CASSPGQGLNQPQHF. In DNA, the CDR3 is TGCGCCAGCAGCCCGGGACAGGGACTTAATCAGCCCCAGCATTTT.

The CDR3 bases are TGTGCCAGCAGTGGACAGGGATACGAGCAGTACTTC. It translates to CASSGQGYEQYF. J is TRBJ2-7 and V is TRBV25-1; 7 nucleotides align to TRBD1. The CDR3 totals 12 residues. CDR1 and CDR2 from the germline V gene are MGHDK and SYGVNS. Trimming took 4 bases from V and 4 from J; bases not matched to a gene: 1.

This clone appeared a single time. This rearrangement joins TRBV7-3 to TRBJ2-7; 8 bases map to TRBD1. The V gene end was trimmed by 7 bases and the J gene end by 3 bases; junction bases not matched to a gene: 11. Germline V gives CDR1 SGHTA, CDR2 FQGTGA. The CDR3 extends over 15 amino acids. CDR3 DNA: TGTGCCAGCACCCCTGGAGGGACAGGTCTCTACGAGCAGTACTTC. Encoded protein: CASTPGGTGLYEQYF.

The rearrangement joins TRBV7-8 to TRBJ2-3; 9 positions match TRBD1. The CDR3 consists of 14 residues. J gave up 5 bases and V 5 bases, and 5 bases lay outside the gene matches. CDR1 and CDR2 from the germline V gene are SGHVS and FQNEAQ. Here the CDR3 reads CASSDDRGKDTQYF. CDR3 coding DNA: TGTGCCAGCAGCGATGACAGGGGGAAAGATACGCAGTATTTT.